This entry describes one T cell receptor beta chain. What it binds is not known. This sample was included in a study of T-cell reconstitution after alpha-beta-depleted transplantation in children. The CDR3 is 15 amino acids. The study's findings and limits: Surviving recipient cells, namely T cells and thymic progenitors, were the source of high day-60 TCRbeta diversity in some patients. Newly produced T cells mostly provided counts and TCRbeta diversity after one year, as hyperexpanded clones declined. In patients about two months after transplant, alpha-beta T cells reportedly arose from several hundred expanded graft clones.

Construction of the TCRbeta library involved unique molecular identifiers. A single record per CDR3 protein comes from TCRdb applying MiXCR to the PCR reads. This sample has about 250,000 distinct CDR3 sequences; 20% to 30% occur once, and the top ten carry roughly 5%. This specimen was PBMCs, mostly from graft donor cells, taken 360 days after TCRalphabeta/CD19-depleted stem cell transplant. V is TRBV21-1 and J is TRBJ2-7; the D call TRBD2 from the table was never checked on the DNA. TRBV21-1 is recorded as a pseudogene. This sequence originates from a female patient between 2 and 15 years old who had a stem cell transplant for congenital amegakaryocytic thrombocytopenia, so the T cells may come from the graft donor. CDR3 sequence: CASSKAGAGNYEQYF. Here the CDR3 DNA reads TGTGCCAGCAGCAAAGCGGGAGCGGGGAACTACGAGCAGTACTTC.